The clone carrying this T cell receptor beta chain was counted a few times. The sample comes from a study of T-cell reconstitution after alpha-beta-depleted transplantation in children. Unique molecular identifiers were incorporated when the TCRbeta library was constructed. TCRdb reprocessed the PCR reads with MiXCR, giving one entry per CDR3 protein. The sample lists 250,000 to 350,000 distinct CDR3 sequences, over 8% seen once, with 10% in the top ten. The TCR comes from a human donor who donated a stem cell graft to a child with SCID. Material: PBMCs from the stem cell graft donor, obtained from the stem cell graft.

CDR3: CASSHYRGPADTQYF. The CDR3, as DNA: TGTGCCAGCAGTCACTACAGGGGGCCCGCAGATACGCAGTATTTT. The rearrangement joins TRBV12-3 or TRBV12-4 to TRBJ2-3, with TRBD1 identical over 9 bases. The CDR3 spans 15 residues. With V trimmed by 5 bases and J by 4 bases, 7 bases remained unmatched.